The clone carrying this TCR beta chain appeared many times. Its antigen is still unknown. The protocol was immunoSEQ multiplex PCR, while the TCRdb copy is restricted to in-frame clones and leaves out a portion. The repertoire holds 150,000 or so clones, with 90% as singletons. Looked up from germline, CDR1 is SGHNT and CDR2 is YENEEA. V was trimmed by 5 bases and J by 0 bases, leaving 14 bases between them. The CDR3 is 16 amino acids. The data are from a study of T cell responses to AZD1222 COVID-19 vaccine. General study findings and limits: Most donors were white British and more were female, and clonal diversity was possibly underestimated. Spike-specific TCR breadth and depth went up after people got two AZD1222 doses. Unmutated regions of variants are reportedly targeted by nearly half of spike-specific TCRs.

The chain is built from TRBV11-3 and TRBJ2-1; D is possibly TRBD2 (5 bases). The material was peripheral blood, obtained on day 0 of AZD1222 vaccination. The TCR sequence derives from an adult in good health. The DNA for the CDR3 is TGTGCCAGCAGCACCCGGACTTTGGGCTCCTACAATGAGCAGTTCTTC. Protein sequence: CASSTRTLGSYNEQFF.